This TCR beta chain was identified in a study of PD-1 and CTLA-4 blockade in melanoma. The CDR3 extends over 12 amino acids. V was trimmed by 5 bases and J by 6 bases, leaving 11 bases between them. Germline CDR1 is MNHEY and CDR2 is SMNVEV (reference sequence). Assay used: immunoSEQ multiplex PCR; TCRdb lists only in-frame clones, some missing. This table has over 25,000 clones, around nine tenths appearing once. The TCR sequence derives from a human donor with melanoma. This chain links TRBV27 with TRBJ2-7; D ambiguous. This material consisted of CD8+ T cells from peripheral blood, taken before anti-PD-1 treatment. CDR3 protein: CASSNYGGEQYF. The DNA for the CDR3 is TGTGCCAGCAGTAACTACGGTGGCGAGCAGTACTTC.